The 6 T cell receptor beta chains in this list originate from one sample, sequenced in a study of cytomegalovirus exposure and HLA in healthy donors. PCR primers comprised 60 Vbeta and 13 Jbeta primers. Produced via immunoSEQ multiplex PCR; TCRdb's table is partial and in-frame only. This table holds roughly 130,000 clones, 60% to 85% found once. Sequencing input: PBMCs. The receptors come from a human donor in good health.

The chain is built from TRBV2 and TRBJ2-5; perhaps TRBD2 as D (6 bases). Germline CDR1 is SNHLY and CDR2 is FYNNEI. This CDR3 region has 18 residues. Trimming shortened V by 2 bases and J by 2 bases, and 21 bases separated the two germline ends. CDR3 DNA: TGTGCCAGCAGTGAACCGGGGGTCGCGTCCCTCTCTCAAGAGACCCAGTACTTC. Translated, it gives CASSEPGVASLSQETQYF.

The chain is built from TRBV28 and TRBJ1-5, with 7 nucleotides matching TRBD1. V shed 8 bases, J shed 5 bases, and the junction held 9 bases outside the gene matches. The CDR3 totals 14 residues. Germline V gene data show CDR1 as MDHEN and CDR2 as SYDVKM. CDR3 sequence reads: CASFSTGFDQPQHF. In DNA, the CDR3 is TGTGCCAGCTTCTCGACAGGGTTCGATCAGCCCCAGCATTTT.

This clone was picked up one time. The rearrangement joins TRBV5-1 to TRBJ1-3; 12 bases are a match to TRBD1. The CDR3 sequence is 15 residues long. V shed 0 bases and J 6 bases; nucleotides not matched to a gene: 1. Germline V lookup: CDR1 SGHRS, CDR2 YFSETQ. CDR3 bases: TGCGCCAGCAGCTTGGTGGGACAGGGGGCAAACACCATATATTTT. It specifies CASSLVGQGANTIYF.

V is TRBV11-3 and J is TRBJ2-2, with 8 bases identical to TRBD2. The CDR3 runs to 18 residues. CDR1 and CDR2 from the germline V gene are SGHNT and YENEEA. J gave up 3 bases and V 1 base, and 10 bases lay outside the gene matches. CDR3 coding DNA: TGTGCCAGCAGCTTAGGCGGGGGGACTCCAACTTACACCGGGGAGCTGTTTTTT. Encoded protein: CASSLGGGTPTYTGELFF.

The chain recombines TRBV15 with TRBJ1-2, with 8 bases that match TRBD1. Germline trimming cut 3 bases from V and 9 bases from J; bases unmatched to any gene: 15. This CDR3 comprises 16 residues. CDR1 is LNHNV and CDR2 is YYDKDF in the germline V gene (reference sequence). CDR3 sequence (DNA): TGTGCCACCAGCAGGAGAACAACCGGGACAGGACGGAGCTACACCTTC. It translates to CATSRRTTGTGRSYTF. The entire variable domain, with the rest obtained from reference TRBV15 and TRBJ1-2, is as follows: DAMVIQNPRYQVTQFGKPVTLSCSQTLNHNVMYWYQQKSSQAPKLLFHYYDKDFNNEADTPDNFQSRRPNTSFCFLDIRSPGLGDTAMYLCATSRRTTGTGRSYTFGSGTRLTVV.

This chain joins TRBV2 and TRBJ1-5, with 7 bases matching TRBD1. Germline V gene sequence: CDR1 SNHLY, CDR2 FYNNEI. The CDR3 is 15 residues long. J was trimmed by 1 base and V by 6 bases; bases with no gene match: 6. The CDR3 is CASRGTAGSNQPQHF. In DNA, the CDR3 is TGTGCCAGCAGGGGGACAGCTGGAAGCAATCAGCCCCAGCATTTT.